These 4 T cell receptor beta chains were sequenced from one sample in a study of T cells expressing NK-cell markers. TCRdb processed the 5' RACE reads again and assigns one entry to each CDR3 protein, with no DNA. The sample data list 200,000 to 300,000 distinct CDR3 sequences. The sequencing input was blood T cells: a sorted CD56 or NKG2C T cell subset, CD4+ or CD8+ T cells, or bulk PBMC T cells (not recorded which). The receptors were gathered from a woman aged 18 to 75 in good health.

This chain uses TRBV20-1 with TRBJ1-5; TCRdb's D call, TRBD1, is unchecked because there is no DNA. Germline loops: CDR1 DFQATT, CDR2 SNEGSKA (reference sequence). The CDR3 loop spans 14 amino acids. Here the CDR3 reads CSAQLTGANQPQHF.

The chain is built from TRBV4-3 and TRBJ2-5; the TCRdb call, TRBD1, lacks DNA for checking. Germline V gives CDR1 LGHNA, CDR2 YSLEER. The CDR3 extends over 14 amino acids. The CDR3 loop reads CASSQGGQEETQYF.

The chain carries TRBV20-1 and TRBJ1-2; TCRdb proposes TRBD1, but this gene call is untestable without DNA. Per germline, CDR1 DFQATT and CDR2 SNEGSKA (reference sequence). This CDR3 spans 13 amino acids. The CDR3 is CSPGPLHGYGYTF.

The rearrangement joins TRBV3-1 to TRBJ1-5; TCRdb designates TRBD1, a call that cannot be tested without DNA. Germline-derived CDR1 and CDR2 are LGHDT and YNNKEL (reference sequence). This CDR3 has 14 residues. The CDR3 protein is CASSPGPQDQPQHF.